Below are 7 T cell receptor beta chains sequenced from a single sample in a study of cytomegalovirus exposure and HLA in healthy donors. PCR amplification relied on 60 Vbeta primers (plus 13 Jbeta primers). Sequencing used immunoSEQ multiplex PCR; TCRdb keeps in-frame clones, though not all of them. The data show about 140,000 clones, roughly three quarters seen once. The specimen was PBMCs. Source of these receptors: a woman under 40 in good health and CMV-seronegative.

This sequence joins TRBV10-2 and TRBJ2-7, with TRBD2 matching 10 bases. The CDR3 is 15 residues long. Germline V gives CDR1 WSHSY, CDR2 SAAADI. J gave up 6 bases and V 6 bases, and 11 bases lay outside the gene matches. CDR3 bases: TGCGCCAGCAGGCTTACAGCGGGAGGGCCGGTCGAGCAGTACTTC. Translating gives CASRLTAGGPVEQYF.

This clone was observed once. This chain connects TRBV28 to TRBJ2-3; D possibly corresponds to TRBD1 (6 bases). The CDR3 runs to 14 residues. Germline CDR1 MDHEN, CDR2 SYDVKM. V was shortened by 2 bases and J by 8 bases, with 14 bases between the two germline ends. The CDR3 DNA follows: TGTGCCAGCAGTTTAGCAGGGGCGGAATCTACGCAGTATTTT. This gives the protein CASSLAGAESTQYF. The variable domain in full, completed from reference TRBV28 and TRBJ2-3, reads DVKVTQSSRYLVKRTGEKVFLECVQDMDHENMFWYRQDPGLGLRLIYFSYDVKMKEKGDIPEGYSVSREKKERFSLILESASTNQTSMYLCASSLAGAESTQYFGPGTRLTVL.

J is TRBJ2-7 and V is TRBV6-5, with 7 bases lining up with TRBD1. This CDR3 region has 14 residues. V lost 0 bases and J lost 6; bases outside the gene matches: 5. Germline assignment: CDR1 MNHEY and CDR2 SVGAGI. The DNA for the CDR3 is TGTGCCAGCAGTTACTCGGAAGGGGGCCTCGAGCAGTACGTC. Its protein product is CASSYSEGGLEQYV.

This clone was detected only once. The chain employs TRBV6-5 and TRBJ1-1; the match to TRBD1 covers 7 bases. With V trimmed by 2 bases and J by 8 bases, 11 bases remained unmatched. Germline loops: CDR1 MNHEY, CDR2 SVGAGI. This CDR3 is built from 15 residues. CDR3 sequence reads: CASSYEGAEAREAFF. In DNA form, the CDR3 reads TGTGCCAGCAGTTACGAGGGGGCGGAAGCAAGAGAAGCTTTCTTT.

The chain is built from TRBV5-1 and TRBJ1-2; 7 bases align to TRBD1. The CDR3 is made up of 13 amino acids. From germline, CDR1 is SGHRS and CDR2 YFSETQ. V lost 6 bases to trimming and J lost 7 bases; unmatched junction nucleotides: 9. The CDR3: CASTEVGGPGYTF. The CDR3 DNA reads as TGCGCCAGCACCGAGGTAGGGGGCCCTGGCTACACCTTC.

The chain employs TRBV5-1 and TRBJ1-1; D may be TRBD1 (6 bases). The CDR3 runs 16 residues. CDR1 is SGHRS and CDR2 is YFSETQ in the germline V gene. V was cut by 0 bases and J by 3 bases, with 15 bases left in between. For the CDR3, the DNA is TGCGCCAGCAGCTTGGTGTGGGGGCGAGGCGACACTGAAGCTTTCTTT. Translating gives CASSLVWGRGDTEAFF.

V is TRBV28 and J is TRBJ1-3; 9 bases are shared with TRBD1. The germline V gene encodes CDR1 MDHEN and CDR2 SYDVKM. The V segment lost 6 bases and the J segment 0 bases; nucleotides outside the gene matches: 21. The CDR3 extends over 21 amino acids. DNA of the CDR3: TGTGCCAGCAGCTACAACACCGACTGGGACAGGGATGGACCCTCTGGAAACACCATATATTTT. It encodes CASSYNTDWDRDGPSGNTIYF.